Listed below are T cell receptor beta chains from one sample, sequenced in a study of T cell responses to AZD1222 COVID-19 vaccine. TCRdb's table, derived via immunoSEQ multiplex PCR, lists solely in-frame clones and lacks some. The sample lists approximately 70,000 clones, roughly 91% seen once, with approximately 25% in the top ten. The specimen was peripheral blood, collected on day 0 of AZD1222 vaccination. The receptors were sampled from an adult in good health. Each CDR3 is given with its conserved first and last residue. A D gene is named only where the DNA matches it firmly. Size is stated for part of the rows, as once, few or many counts, or as a class when the clone is expanded.

J: TRBJ2-1
D: TRBD2
V: TRBV6-4
size: .
CDR3: CASSAGLAGYNEQFF
DNA: TGTGCCAGCAGTGCCGGACTAGCGGGTTACAATGAGCAGTTCTTC

J: TRBJ2-7
D: .
V: TRBV5-5
size: few
CDR3: CASSVTLRVLITDEQYF
DNA: TGTGCCAGCAGCGTAACCCTCAGGGTCCTCATCACGGACGAGCAGTACTTC

J: TRBJ1-1
D: .
V: TRBV19
size: once
CDR3: CASSLRQTFF
DNA: TGTGCCAGTAGTCTCCGGCAGACTTTCTTT

J: TRBJ1-5
D: .
V: TRBV2
size: .
CDR3: CASSEYLGINQPQHF
DNA: TGTGCCAGCAGTGAATATCTGGGGATAAATCAGCCCCAGCATTTT

J: TRBJ1-2
D: TRBD1
V: TRBV5-5
size: .
CDR3: CASSRTGSYGYTF
DNA: TGTGCCAGCAGCCGGACAGGGAGCTATGGCTACACCTTC

J: TRBJ1-2
D: .
V: TRBV5-5
size: .
CDR3: CASSLDNPQYGYTF
DNA: TGTGCCAGCAGCTTGGACAACCCTCAGTATGGCTACACCTTC

J: TRBJ1-6
D: .
V: TRBV2
size: .
CDR3: CASSQETDSPLHF
DNA: TGTGCCAGCAGCCAGGAGACCGATTCACCCCTCCACTTT

J: TRBJ1-1
D: .
V: TRBV5-1
size: .
CDR3: CASSFAGAVNTEAFF
DNA: TGCGCCAGCAGCTTTGCGGGGGCGGTAAACACTGAAGCTTTCTTT

J: TRBJ1-1
D: .
V: TRBV30
size: .
CDR3: CAWSAQGNTEAFF
DNA: TGTGCCTGGAGTGCGCAGGGGAACACTGAAGCTTTCTTT

J: TRBJ2-1
D: TRBD2
V: TRBV5-5
size: .
CDR3: CASSYGLAGNEQFF
DNA: TGTGCCAGCAGCTATGGACTAGCGGGCAATGAGCAGTTCTTC

J: TRBJ1-2
D: .
V: TRBV7-2
size: few
CDR3: CASSTRSLDGYTF
DNA: TGTGCCAGCAGCACGCGTAGCTTGGATGGCTACACCTTC

J: TRBJ1-1
D: .
V: TRBV9
size: .
CDR3: CASSGRATDEAFF
DNA: TGTGCCAGCAGCGGACGGGCGACGGACGAAGCTTTCTTT

J: TRBJ1-5
D: .
V: TRBV19
size: .
CDR3: CASSIGGWDQPQHF
DNA: TGTGCCAGTAGTATAGGGGGATGGGATCAGCCCCAGCATTTT

J: TRBJ1-5
D: .
V: TRBV7-2
size: .
CDR3: CASSRIGGQPQHF
DNA: TGTGCCAGCAGCAGGATAGGGGGTCAGCCCCAGCATTTT

J: TRBJ1-1
D: TRBD1
V: TRBV7-8
size: .
CDR3: CASSQYPPTGATMNTEAFF
DNA: TGTGCCAGCAGCCAATACCCCCCCACAGGGGCCACGATGAACACTGAAGCTTTCTTT

J: TRBJ2-1
D: .
V: TRBV7-3
size: .
CDR3: CASSFTGNGASGDEQFF
DNA: TGTGCCAGCAGCTTTACAGGGAACGGGGCCTCCGGCGATGAGCAGTTCTTC

J: TRBJ1-2
D: .
V: TRBV2
size: .
CDR3: CASERRTDTGYTF
DNA: TGTGCCAGTGAGCGAAGGACAGACACTGGCTACACCTTC

J: TRBJ2-7
D: .
V: TRBV9
size: once
CDR3: CASSVDKAGPICF
DNA: TGTGCCAGCAGCGTAGACAAGGCAGGCCCCATCTGCTTC

J: TRBJ1-6
D: .
V: TRBV3-1/TRBV3-2
size: .
CDR3: CASSQELGRDGISPLHF
DNA: TGTGCCAGCAGCCAAGAGCTGGGGCGCGATGGGATTTCACCCCTCCACTTT

J: TRBJ2-2
D: TRBD2
V: TRBV28
size: .
CDR3: CASSLSGGRRTGELFF
DNA: TGTGCCAGCAGTCTAAGCGGGGGGCGACGCACCGGGGAGCTGTTTTTT

J: TRBJ2-2
D: .
V: TRBV12-5
size: .
CDR3: CASADSYSNTGELFF
DNA: TGTGCTAGTGCGGACAGTTACTCGAACACCGGGGAGCTGTTTTTT

J: TRBJ2-6
D: .
V: TRBV28
size: .
CDR3: CATARRGSGANVLTF
DNA: TGTGCCACCGCTCGTCGGGGCTCTGGGGCCAACGTCCTGACTTTC

J: TRBJ2-2
D: TRBD2
V: TRBV7-3
size: .
CDR3: CASSFYAGDGELFF
DNA: TGTGCCAGCAGCTTCTATGCGGGGGACGGGGAGCTGTTTTTT

J: TRBJ1-6
D: .
V: TRBV18
size: .
CDR3: CASSPGRANSPLHF
DNA: TGTGCCAGCTCACCGGGCAGGGCCAATTCACCCCTCCACTTT

J: TRBJ1-6
D: .
V: TRBV5-4
size: few
CDR3: CASSLEGTVNSPLHF
DNA: TGTGCCAGCAGCTTGGAAGGGACGGTGAATTCACCCCTCCACTTT

J: TRBJ1-2
D: .
V: TRBV30
size: .
CDR3: CAQRPSGYGYTF
DNA: TGTGCCCAACGTCCTTCCGGCTATGGCTACACCTTC

J: TRBJ1-3
D: .
V: TRBV30
size: .
CDR3: CAWGPDSVSGNTIYF
DNA: TGTGCCTGGGGACCTGACAGTGTCTCTGGAAACACCATATATTTT

J: TRBJ1-6
D: .
V: TRBV30
size: once
CDR3: CAWSRTSGDSPLHF
DNA: TGTGCCTGGAGTCGTACCTCGGGAGATTCACCCCTCCACTTT

J: TRBJ2-3
D: .
V: TRBV12-3/TRBV12-4
size: .
CDR3: CASSRVPDTQYF
DNA: TGTGCCAGCAGTAGGGTCCCAGATACGCAGTATTTT

J: TRBJ2-1
D: TRBD1
V: TRBV5-4
size: .
CDR3: CASSWKVQGDKGEQFF
DNA: TGTGCCAGCAGCTGGAAGGTCCAGGGGGATAAGGGTGAGCAGTTCTTC

J: TRBJ1-2
D: .
V: TRBV25-1
size: .
CDR3: CASSETGAGGYTF
DNA: TGTGCCAGCAGTGAAACGGGGGCTGGGGGCTACACCTTC

J: TRBJ2-1
D: TRBD1
V: TRBV19
size: .
CDR3: CASTGQAYNEQFF
DNA: TGTGCCAGTACCGGACAGGCGTACAATGAGCAGTTCTTC

J: TRBJ2-2
D: TRBD1
V: TRBV5-1
size: .
CDR3: CASSTGQGMERELFF
DNA: TGCGCCAGCAGCACCGGACAGGGCATGGAAAGGGAGCTGTTTTTT

J: TRBJ1-5
D: .
V: TRBV4-1
size: .
CDR3: CASSQRVGDQPQHF
DNA: TGCGCCAGCAGCCAAAGGGTTGGGGATCAGCCCCAGCATTTT

J: TRBJ2-2
D: TRBD1
V: TRBV19
size: .
CDR3: CASSRDRAGELFF
DNA: TGTGCCAGTAGTAGAGACAGGGCCGGGGAGCTGTTTTTT

J: TRBJ1-2
D: .
V: TRBV7-9
size: .
CDR3: CASTKAGGTYGYTF
DNA: TGTGCCAGCACAAAGGCGGGGGGGACTTATGGCTACACCTTC

J: TRBJ1-3
D: .
V: TRBV10-2
size: .
CDR3: CASSEWGAGNTIYF
DNA: TGCGCCAGCAGTGAATGGGGAGCAGGAAACACCATATATTTT

J: TRBJ2-7
D: .
V: TRBV2
size: .
CDR3: CASSEAYSSYEQYF
DNA: TGTGCCAGCAGTGAAGCTTACAGCTCCTACGAGCAGTACTTC

J: TRBJ2-3
D: .
V: TRBV5-1
size: .
CDR3: CASSPEPHTDTQYF
DNA: TGCGCCAGCAGCCCAGAACCCCACACAGATACGCAGTATTTT

J: TRBJ1-1
D: .
V: TRBV3-1/TRBV3-2
size: .
CDR3: CASSQTMNTEAFF
DNA: TGTGCCAGCAGCCAAACCATGAACACTGAAGCTTTCTTT

J: TRBJ1-5
D: .
V: TRBV6-4
size: .
CDR3: CASSVDSYQPQHF
DNA: TGTGCCAGCAGCGTCGACAGTTATCAGCCCCAGCATTTT

J: TRBJ1-2
D: TRBD1
V: TRBV5-8
size: .
CDR3: CASSPGTVGYTF
DNA: TGTGCCAGCAGCCCCGGGACAGTTGGCTACACCTTC

J: TRBJ1-5
D: .
V: TRBV7-5
size: .
CDR3: CVRSFKEQGIYSNQPQHF
DNA: TGTGTCAGAAGCTTCAAAGAACAGGGGATCTATAGCAATCAGCCCCAGCATTTT

J: TRBJ1-3
D: .
V: TRBV4-1
size: .
CDR3: CASSLLQGSGNTIYF
DNA: TGCGCCAGCAGCCTTCTACAGGGCTCTGGAAACACCATATATTTT

J: TRBJ1-1
D: .
V: TRBV3-1/TRBV3-2
size: .
CDR3: CASSLEGGTEAFF
DNA: TGTGCCAGCAGCCTCGAGGGGGGAACTGAAGCTTTCTTT

J: TRBJ2-1
D: .
V: TRBV10-1
size: .
CDR3: CASSELANEQFF
DNA: TGCGCCAGCAGTGAGTTGGCGAATGAGCAGTTCTTC

J: TRBJ2-5
D: .
V: TRBV6-5
size: .
CDR3: CATEGLGETQYF
DNA: TGTGCCACCGAAGGACTGGGGGAGACCCAGTACTTC

J: TRBJ1-2
D: .
V: TRBV2
size: .
CDR3: CASKDRGEGYTF
DNA: TGTGCCAGCAAGGATCGGGGGGAGGGCTACACCTTC